The 5 T cell receptor beta chains in this list originate from one sample, sequenced in a study of blood T cells in healthy people across ages. Combining a sample-barcoded 5' primer with a J-beta primer mix, a second PCR ran for 7 to 11 cycles. TCRdb reprocessed the 5' RACE reads with MiXCR, giving one entry per CDR3 protein. The repertoire includes roughly 1,300,000 distinct CDR3 sequences, around 59% of them detected once, and roughly 7% sits in the top ten. Sequencing was carried out using blood. Receptors were obtained from a man aged 18 to 29 in good health.

This clonotype was observed a few times. This chain connects TRBV27 to TRBJ2-1; possible D gene TRBD1, 5 bases. Between the trimmed V and J ends, which lost 7 bases and 3 bases, there was a span of 13 bases. The CDR3 is 14 residues long. Germline CDR1 MNHEY, CDR2 SMNVEV (reference sequence). CDR3 nucleotides: TGTGCCAGCAAACCTCCAGGGAACTACAATGAGCAGTTCTTC. Translated, it gives CASKPPGNYNEQFF.

V is TRBV18 and J is TRBJ2-3; 8 bases agree with TRBD2. After removal of 0 bases from V and 4 bases from J, the junction contained 6 bases not matched to a gene. The germline V gene has CDR1 KGHSH and CDR2 LQKENI. The CDR3 consists of 16 residues. As DNA, the CDR3 is TGTGCCAGCTCACCACCTCGCGCGGGAGGATCAGATACGCAGTATTTT. Its protein product is CASSPPRAGGSDTQYF.

This chain joins TRBV6-2 or TRBV6-3 and TRBJ2-3; the match to TRBD2 covers 11 bases. The length of the CDR3 is 15 residues. The germline gives CDR1 MNHEY, CDR2 SVGEGT. The J segment lost 2 bases and the V segment lost 5 bases, leaving 3 bases of the junction unmatched. The CDR3, as DNA: TGTGCCAGCAGTAAACTAGCGGGGGTCACAGATACGCAGTATTTT. Protein product: CASSKLAGVTDTQYF.

The chain joins TRBV29-1 to TRBJ2-5; 10 nucleotides align to TRBD1. Unmatched junction bases numbered 2, after V lost 3 bases and J lost 1 base. CDR3 size: 14 residues. Germline CDR1 is SQVTM and CDR2 is ANQGSEA. This CDR3 reads CSVDRTGGQETQYF. The CDR3 DNA reads as TGCAGCGTTGACAGGACAGGGGGCCAAGAGACCCAGTACTTC.

V is TRBV29-1 and J is TRBJ2-1; 8 bases agree with TRBD1. This CDR3 is 15 amino acids long. Germline V gives CDR1 SQVTM, CDR2 ANQGSEA. V shed 6 bases and J 1 base; nucleotides not matched to a gene: 8. CDR3 amino acids: CSVSVGQGSYNEQFF. As DNA, the CDR3 is TGCAGCGTGTCCGTCGGACAGGGTTCCTACAATGAGCAGTTCTTC.